This entry describes one TCR beta chain. These data belong to a study of blood T cell repertoires in COVID-19. TCRdb's copy holds only in-frame clones and misses some; the assay was immunoSEQ multiplex PCR. The table records approximately 25,000 clones, 84% of them present only once. The sequencing sample was made of peripheral blood. The source of this sequence is a woman older than 75 with acute or convalescent COVID-19.

CDR3 sequence: CASRAGLGYTF. The CDR3 DNA is TGTGCCAGCAGGGCAGGGCTTGGCTACACCTTC. The rearrangement links TRBV6-5 to TRBJ1-2; perhaps TRBD1 as D (5 bases). The CDR3 contains 11 residues. The germline V and J ends were trimmed by 6 bases and 7 bases, with 9 bases remaining between them. The V gene's germline CDR1 is MNHEY and CDR2 SVGAGI.